This TCR beta chain originates from a study of molecular identifiers for immune sequencing clone quantification. Study results and limitations: Detectable among some 950,000 naive cells, according to reports, was Jurkat TCR RNA spiked in from one cell.

TCRdb called the PCR reads again in MiXCR, with one record for every CDR3 protein. The sample records under 350,000 distinct CDR3 sequences, roughly 24% being singletons. The CDR3 spans 18 residues. Germline V gives CDR1 KGHDR, CDR2 SFDVKD. Losses at the gene ends were 4 bases for V and 7 bases for J; bases not matched to a gene: 16. Comment on this clonotype: Its antigen is unknown.

The sequence came from a human donor in good health. Some libraries in this study had Jurkat cell RNA spiked in. Sequencing was performed on naive CD8+ T cells from blood, with Jurkat cell RNA spiked in. Subset indicated: FACS-sorted CD8+CD4-CCR7+CD45RA+ naive T cells. The rearrangement joins TRBV24-1 to TRBJ2-2, with 8 bases fitting TRBD2. Written as DNA, the CDR3 is TGTGCCACCAGTGACAATGGAGCGGGAGTGGGGCTCTTCGGGGAGCTGTTTTTT. Translating it yields CATSDNGAGVGLFGELFF.